The present entry profiles one T cell receptor (beta chain) with its context. These data originate in a study of blood T cell repertoires in COVID-19. Study in general: T cells, B-cell-depleted T cells, or PBMCs provided the cDNA or gDNA that served as material.

Per the germline V gene, CDR1 is WNHNN and CDR2 is SYGVQD (reference sequence). The CDR3 is 14 amino acids. Trimming took 4 bases from V and 6 from J; bases not matched to a gene: 8. Source study methods: Amplifying reference gene primers gave estimates of nucleated cell counts. This table comes from immunoSEQ multiplex PCR, and its TCRdb copy is limited to in-frame clones, with some not included. V and J calls and clone size are copied from that table; D and trimming were computed from the DNA. This sample carries approximately 290,000 clones, 85% to 90% of them seen once, and the ten largest clones take around 10%.

The chain has TRBV10-1 and TRBJ1-1; 7 bases are a match to TRBD1. Sequencing input: peripheral blood. This sequence was found in a woman younger than 45 with COVID-19, enrolled during active disease. In DNA form, the CDR3 reads TGCGCCAGCAGTGCGACAGGGTCGGGCGCTGAAGCTTTCTTT. It yields the protein CASSATGSGAEAFF.